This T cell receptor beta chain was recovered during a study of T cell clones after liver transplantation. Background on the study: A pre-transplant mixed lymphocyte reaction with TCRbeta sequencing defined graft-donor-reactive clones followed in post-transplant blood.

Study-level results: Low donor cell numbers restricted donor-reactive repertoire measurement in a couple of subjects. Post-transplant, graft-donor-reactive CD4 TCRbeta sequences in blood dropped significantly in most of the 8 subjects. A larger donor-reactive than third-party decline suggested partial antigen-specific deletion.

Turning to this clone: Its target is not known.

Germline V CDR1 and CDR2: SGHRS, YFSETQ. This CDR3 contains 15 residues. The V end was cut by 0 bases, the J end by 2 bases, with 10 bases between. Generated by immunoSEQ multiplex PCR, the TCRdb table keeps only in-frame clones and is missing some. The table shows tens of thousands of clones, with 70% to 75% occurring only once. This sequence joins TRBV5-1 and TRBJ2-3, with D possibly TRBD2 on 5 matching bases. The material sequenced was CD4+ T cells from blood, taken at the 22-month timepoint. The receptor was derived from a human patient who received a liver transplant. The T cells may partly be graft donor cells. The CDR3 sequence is CASSLGEKYTDTQYF. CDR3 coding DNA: TGCGCCAGCAGCTTGGGGGAGAAATACACAGATACGCAGTATTTT.